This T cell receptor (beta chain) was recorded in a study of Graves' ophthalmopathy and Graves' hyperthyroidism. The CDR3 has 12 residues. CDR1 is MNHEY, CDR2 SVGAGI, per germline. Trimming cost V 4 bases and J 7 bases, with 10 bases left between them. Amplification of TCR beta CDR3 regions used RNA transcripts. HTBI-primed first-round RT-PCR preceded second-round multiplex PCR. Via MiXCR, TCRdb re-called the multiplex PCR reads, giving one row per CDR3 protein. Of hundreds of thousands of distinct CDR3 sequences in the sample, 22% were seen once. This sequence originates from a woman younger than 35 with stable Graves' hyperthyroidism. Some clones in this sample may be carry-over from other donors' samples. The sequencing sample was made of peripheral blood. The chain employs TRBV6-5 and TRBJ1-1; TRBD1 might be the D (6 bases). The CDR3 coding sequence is TGTGCCAGCAGTTCTCAGGGGCTTGAAGCTTTCTTT. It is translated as CASSSQGLEAFF.